This TCR beta chain was identified in a study of shared clonotypes between healthy human individuals. General study points: Four donors shared approximately 5% of their naive CD4 clonotypes.

TCRdb's table, derived via immunoSEQ multiplex PCR, lists solely in-frame clones and lacks some. The sample yields more than 550,000 clones, 55% to 80% seen once. The CDR3 sequence is 14 residues long. CDR1 is MNHEY and CDR2 is SVGAGI in the germline V gene. Trimming cost V 5 bases and J 3 bases; bases outside gene matches: 2. Note on this clone: Its cognate antigen is unknown.

The sequence was obtained from a woman in her 30s in good health. V usage is TRBV6-5 and J usage is TRBJ2-3; TRBD1 aligns across 10 bases. The sample comprised memory CD4+ T cells sorted from blood. Documented subset: CD45RA-negative fraction. The CDR3 DNA reads as TGTGCCAGCAGTCGGGACAGGGGAACAGATACGCAGTATTTT. This sequence encodes CASSRDRGTDTQYF.